This T cell receptor (beta chain) was recovered during a study of beta chain features in type 1 diabetes (dated by TCRdb to 2016 to 2019). For context, the study as a whole: Mean age, gender distribution, total cell number and subset yield did not differ between patients and healthy donors. The study compared the TCRB repertoires of sorted circulating CD4+ T cell subsets in recently diagnosed type 1 diabetes patients with those in matched healthy donors. Naive and central memory subsets were obtained from all 30 or so donors, but regulatory and stem cell-like memory subsets were isolated from only 8 patients and roughly eight healthy donors. A total of some 100,000,000 sorted cells were examined across all samples, and the number of cells per subset was strongly correlated with RNA yield. Results and caveats for the whole study, not just this receptor: Because cDNA was sequenced instead of genomic DNA, activated cells with high expression could be over-represented, although the groups did not differ in activation or CD3 levels. Naive, central memory and regulatory TCRB repertoires appeared to be more alike among patients than among healthy donors. Type 1 diabetes patients showed a moderate but significant shortening of TCRB CDR3 length in all four CD4+ subsets. Fewer insertions and more nucleotide deletions at VDJ recombination sites were observed in patients with type 1 diabetes, implying thymic rearrangement abnormalities. Because the HLA sub-analyses included only small numbers of individuals, any influence of HLA type on TCRB rearrangement was left unresolved. Shorter templates might be favored by PCR, yet because patient and control samples were amplified and corrected together, any such skew would affect both groups equally.

Each donor gave one peripheral blood draw, roughly 0.12 L on average, collected into heparinised tubes. Using a panel that included CD45RO, CCR7, CD25, CD127, CD95 and CD27, naive, central memory, regulatory and stem cell-like memory CD4+ T cells were sorted on a BD FACSAria II. All sorted populations exceeded 95% purity. PBMCs were isolated right away by Lymphoprep density gradient centrifugation and were stained directly, without culture. So that batch effects would be minimized, each experiment stained and sorted samples in pairs, pairing one healthy donor with one patient. On this clone: Its antigen is not yet known. No base qualities exist here, and no much larger clone lies one base off it.

The entire isolated RNA was reverse transcribed using the High Capacity cDNA Reverse Transcription Kit, and thus expressed TCRB transcripts were sequenced. Deep immunoSEQ sequencing was performed on naive, central memory and regulatory T cell samples, with an average of approximately 3.9 million total reads per sample. Sorted cells were lysed in RLT buffer, and RNA was extracted using DNase-treated RNeasy Micro or Mini kits according to cell number. To prevent cross-contamination, every cell subset was processed on its own, while patient and healthy donor samples were processed together. TCRB sequences were amplified from cDNA with the immunoSEQ multiplex PCR, producing 87-bp fragments spanning the CDR3 region. The amplicons were sequenced using the Illumina HiSeq platform. In the source study's methods: PCR bias was computationally corrected using synthetic template baselines, reads within Hamming distance 2 were collapsed, and singletons that could not be merged were discarded. Reads were aligned to IMGT to assign V, D and J genes, CDR3 length, and insertions or deletions at six rearrangement sites. Within each subset, clonotype counts were normalized to the number of sorted cells before true diversity and Gini coefficients were calculated with the tcR R package. Repertoire sharing was quantified using the overlap coefficient calculated on TCRB nucleotide sequences. Out-of-frame TCRB sequences from naive cells were analyzed to stand in for the pre-selection repertoire. Drawn from immuneACCESS, this table holds only the in-frame rearrangements with V and J called that TCRdb kept. Clones are partly lost; checked studies trace under half to an unresolved V gene and leave the rest unexplained. The V and J calls and clone size are taken from that table; D and trimming were inferred from the DNA. This sample gives some 360,000 clones in total; roughly 21% of them show up just once. Around 0.044% of the sample belongs to the ten largest clones.

V and J lose 4 bases and 3 bases, and a span of 9 bases separates them. CDR1 and CDR2 are read off the germline V gene as MNHNS and SASEGT. From the cysteine up to the phenylalanine, the CDR3 has a length of 13 residues. Only CDR3 DNA remains: 39 bases, in frame from the first base. Sequences were obtained from naive CD4+ T cells from blood. Sample cell subset or site, as interpreted from the label and publication: true naive CD4+ T cells. This chain joins TRBV6-1 to TRBJ2-5; a confident D gene designation cannot be given. The clonotype comes from a woman between 18 and 29 years old in good health. The nucleotide sequence is TGTGCCAGCAGTGCCACTTTAGAAGAGACCCAGTACTTC. Translated, this gives CASSATLEETQYF.